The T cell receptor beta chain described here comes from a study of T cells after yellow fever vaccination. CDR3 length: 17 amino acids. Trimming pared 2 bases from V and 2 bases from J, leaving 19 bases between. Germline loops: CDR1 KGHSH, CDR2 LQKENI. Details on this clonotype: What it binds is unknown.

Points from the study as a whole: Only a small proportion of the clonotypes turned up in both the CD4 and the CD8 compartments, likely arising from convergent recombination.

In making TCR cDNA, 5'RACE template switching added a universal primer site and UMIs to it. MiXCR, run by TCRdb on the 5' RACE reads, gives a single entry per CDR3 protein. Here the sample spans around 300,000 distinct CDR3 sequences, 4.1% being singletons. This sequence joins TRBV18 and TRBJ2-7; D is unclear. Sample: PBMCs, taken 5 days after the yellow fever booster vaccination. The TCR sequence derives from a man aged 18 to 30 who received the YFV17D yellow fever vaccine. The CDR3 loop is CASSPTLSSPVAYEQYF. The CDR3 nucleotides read TGTGCCAGCTCACCAACGCTCTCCTCCCCCGTTGCCTACGAGCAGTACTTC. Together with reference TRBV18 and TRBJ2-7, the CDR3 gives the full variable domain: NAGVMQNPRHLVRRRGQEARLRCSPMKGHSHVYWYRQLPEEGLKFMVYLQKENIIDESGMPKERFSAEFPKEGPSILRIQQVVRGDSAAYFCASSPTLSSPVAYEQYFGPGTRLTVT.